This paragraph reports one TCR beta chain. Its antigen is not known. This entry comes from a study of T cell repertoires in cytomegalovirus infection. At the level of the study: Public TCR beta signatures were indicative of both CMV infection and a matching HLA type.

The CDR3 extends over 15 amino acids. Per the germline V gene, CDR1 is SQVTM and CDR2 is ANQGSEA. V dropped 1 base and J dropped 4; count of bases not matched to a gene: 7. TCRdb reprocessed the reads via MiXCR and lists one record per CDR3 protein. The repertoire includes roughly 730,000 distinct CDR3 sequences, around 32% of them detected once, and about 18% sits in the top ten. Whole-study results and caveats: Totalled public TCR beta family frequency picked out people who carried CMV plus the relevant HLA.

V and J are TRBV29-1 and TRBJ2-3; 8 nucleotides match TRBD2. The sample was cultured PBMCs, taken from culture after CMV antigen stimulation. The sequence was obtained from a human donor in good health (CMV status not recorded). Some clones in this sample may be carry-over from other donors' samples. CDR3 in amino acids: CSVEGTSSVSDTQYF. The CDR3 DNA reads TGCAGCGTTGAAGGGACTAGCTCGGTCTCAGATACGCAGTATTTT.